The next 24 T cell receptor beta chains were all read from a single sample in a study of T cell responses to AZD1222 COVID-19 vaccine. This table comes from immunoSEQ multiplex PCR, and its TCRdb copy is limited to in-frame clones, with some not included. The data contain about 76,000 clones, more than 70% of them seen just once; the ten biggest clones take up about a tenth. The material was peripheral blood, obtained on day 0 of AZD1222 vaccination. These receptors originate from an adult in good health.

This sequence joins TRBV6-6 and TRBJ1-2, with 7 bases lining up with TRBD1. Unmatched junction bases numbered 5, after V lost 7 bases and J lost 0 bases. From germline, CDR1 is MNHNY and CDR2 SVGAGI (reference sequence). The CDR3 consists of 14 residues. The CDR3 DNA is TGTGCCAGCACCTTACAGGGGTCTAACTATGGCTACACCTTC. Its protein product is CASTLQGSNYGYTF.

This clone was seen more than once but under ten times. At one of its ends the junction is not consistent with the germline gene, which may arise from a read error. This chain connects TRBV7-3 to TRBJ2-3, with 10 positions matching TRBD2. Germline V gives CDR1 SGHTA, CDR2 FQGTGA. This CDR3 spans 16 amino acids. The CDR3 DNA sequence: TGTGCCAGCAGCTATCAAGCGGGAGGGAGCATAGATACGCAGTATTTT. It translates to CASSYQAGGSIDTQYF.

The CDR3 region has the DNA TGTGCCAGCAGCCAAGAGGGCCAGGGGGTCTATGGCTACACCTTC. It is translated as CASSQEGQGVYGYTF. This rearrangement joins TRBV3-1 (or the pseudogene TRBV3-2) to TRBJ1-2; 7 bases match TRBD1. In germline, CDR1 is LGHDT, CDR2 YNNKEL (reference sequence). The trim removed 0 bases at V and 4 bases at J, leaving 5 bases unmatched. This CDR3 has 15 amino acids.

This clone was detected only a few times. This chain links TRBV3-1 (or the pseudogene TRBV3-2) with TRBJ1-1, with D possibly being TRBD1 (5 bases). CDR3 length: 13 amino acids. From germline, CDR1 is LGHDT and CDR2 YNNKEL (reference sequence). Trimming stripped 3 bases from V and 0 bases from J, with 5 bases between. Here the CDR3 reads CASSQGLNTEAFF. The CDR3 nucleotides read TGTGCCAGCAGCCAGGGGCTGAACACTGAAGCTTTCTTT.

This sequence joins TRBV5-4 and TRBJ2-1; TRBD1 agrees at 9 bases. The germline gives CDR1 SGHNT, CDR2 YYREEE (reference sequence). With 0 bases clipped from V and 8 bases from J, the junction kept 3 bases outside the gene matches. The CDR3 contains 14 residues. This CDR3 is CASSLGGQGDEQFF. The CDR3 DNA reads as TGTGCCAGCAGCTTGGGGGGACAGGGAGATGAGCAGTTCTTC.

V and J are TRBV4-1 and TRBJ1-2; possible D gene TRBD1, 6 bases. CDR3 length equals 15 residues. Trimming removed 4 bases at V and 4 bases at J, with 16 bases between. The germline V gene encodes CDR1 MGHRA and CDR2 YSYEKL. The CDR3 spells CASSLDSSLLYGYTF. For the CDR3, the DNA is TGCGCCAGCAGCCTGGACAGCAGCCTACTCTATGGCTACACCTTC.

The J gene is TRBJ1-6, the V gene TRBV28; D unresolved. Trimming pared 3 bases from V and 7 bases from J, leaving 7 bases between. This CDR3 comprises 13 residues. CDR1 is MDHEN, CDR2 SYDVKM, per germline. CDR3 nucleotides: TGTGCCAGCAGTTTTGATCAGAATTCACCCCTCCACTTT. Translating gives CASSFDQNSPLHF.

The V call is TRBV30, the J call TRBJ2-5; D could derive from TRBD1 or TRBD2 (6 bases each). The CDR3 extends over 16 amino acids. Germline lookup yields CDR1 GTSNPN and CDR2 SVGIG (reference sequence). V was cut by 3 bases and J by 4 bases, with 21 bases left in between. DNA for the CDR3: TGTGCCTGGAGCATCCGGGGTTATGGGGGGCGAGAGACCCAGTACTTC. Encoded protein: CAWSIRGYGGRETQYF.

This chain connects TRBV5-6 to TRBJ1-2; D is perhaps TRBD1 (5 bases). The ends were cut back, 2 bases at V and 3 bases at J, with 14 bases in the middle. Per the germline V gene, CDR1 is SGHDT and CDR2 is YYEEEE. This CDR3 comprises 15 residues. The CDR3 is CASSFYAQADYGYTF. The CDR3 bases are TGTGCCAGCAGCTTTTATGCACAGGCGGACTATGGCTACACCTTC.

V gene TRBV6-4 combines with J gene TRBJ2-4, with 11 positions matching TRBD2. The CDR3 loop spans 14 amino acids. Germline CDR1 MRHNA, CDR2 SNTAGT. Unmatched junction bases numbered 11, after V lost 4 bases and J lost 15 bases. CDR3 nucleotide sequence: TGTGCCAGCAGTGCTACAACCGGGACTAGCGGCCCGTACTTC. Encoded protein: CASSATTGTSGPYF.

The chain combines TRBV19 with TRBJ2-5; TRBD2 is a possible D gene (6 bases). Germline-derived CDR1 and CDR2 are LNHDA and SQIVND (reference sequence). V was shortened by 3 bases and J by 2 bases, with 13 bases between the two germline ends. This CDR3 region has 15 residues. The CDR3 DNA reads as TGTGCCAGTAGTATTGGGCGGGGAGCACAAGAGACCCAGTACTTC. Translated, it gives CASSIGRGAQETQYF.

The genes are TRBV15 and TRBJ1-2; 9 nucleotides match TRBD1. The CDR3 totals 19 residues. Germline lookup yields CDR1 LNHNV and CDR2 YYDKDF (reference sequence). V was pared by 1 base and J by 3 bases, with 15 bases of the junction left unmatched. The CDR3 DNA sequence: TGTGCCACCAGCAGAGGATCCCGGACAGGGGTCGCGCAGGACTATGGCTACACCTTC. Translating gives CATSRGSRTGVAQDYGYTF. The full variable domain, in which reference TRBV15 and TRBJ1-2 provide the parts outside the CDR3, is DAMVIQNPRYQVTQFGKPVTLSCSQTLNHNVMYWYQQKSSQAPKLLFHYYDKDFNNEADTPDNFQSRRPNTSFCFLDIRSPGLGDTAMYLCATSRGSRTGVAQDYGYTFGSGTRLTVV.

This clone was picked up one time. The rearrangement links TRBV19 to TRBJ2-7; 9 nucleotides line up with TRBD2. V shed 4 bases, J shed 3 bases, and the junction held 10 bases outside the gene matches. This CDR3 contains 16 residues. Germline V gives CDR1 LNHDA, CDR2 SQIVND (reference sequence). Here the CDR3 reads CASSNSYSGSSYEQYF. Here the CDR3 DNA reads TGTGCCAGTAGTAACTCCTATAGCGGGAGTAGCTACGAGCAGTACTTC.

The chain has TRBV7-8 and TRBJ1-5; D remains ambiguous. The length of the CDR3 is 13 residues. Trimming stripped 2 bases from V and 7 bases from J, with 9 bases between. Looked up from germline, CDR1 is SGHVS and CDR2 is FQNEAQ. The chain's CDR3 is CASSLLRWQPQHF. CDR3 nucleotides: TGTGCCAGCAGCTTATTGAGGTGGCAGCCCCAGCATTTT.

This rearrangement joins TRBV6-5 to TRBJ2-1; 9 bases are shared with TRBD2. V gave up 6 bases and J gave up 10 bases; unmatched junction bases: 13. This CDR3 comprises 15 residues. The germline V gene encodes CDR1 MNHEY and CDR2 SVGAGI. CDR3 bases: TGTGCCAGCAGGGTAGCGGGAGCCTCCCTTGAGGAGCAGTTCTTC. Its protein product is CASRVAGASLEEQFF.

This clone was detected only a few times. The rearrangement joins TRBV12-5 to TRBJ2-7; the D is unclear. Trimming took 6 bases from V and 2 from J, leaving 8 bases between them. Germline lookup yields CDR1 LGHNT and CDR2 FRNRAP. The CDR3 runs to 12 residues. The chain's CDR3 is CASGSGTYEQYV. CDR3 in DNA: TGTGCTAGTGGCTCCGGTACCTACGAGCAGTACGTC.

The chain recombines TRBV6-1 with TRBJ2-5; TRBD2 agrees at 9 bases. The V and J ends lost 2 bases and 5 bases, in that order; junction bases with no gene match: 9. This CDR3 has 16 amino acids. Germline V gene data show CDR1 as MNHNS and CDR2 as SASEGT. The CDR3 nucleotides are TGTGCCAGCAGTGAAACCCCCCTTGCGGGGGGGGAGACCCAGTACTTC. Encoded protein: CASSETPLAGGETQYF.

The chain joins TRBV12-3 or TRBV12-4 to TRBJ1-2; D unclear. The CDR3 is 12 amino acids. Deletions cut 1 base from V and 5 bases from J, with 5 bases between. The CDR3 DNA follows: TGTGCCAGCAGTTTAGGACGGTATGGCTACACCTTC. Its protein is CASSLGRYGYTF.

The gene calls are TRBV28 and TRBJ1-2, with 7 bases aligning to TRBD1. CDR1 and CDR2 from the germline V gene are MDHEN and SYDVKM. The CDR3 is 18 amino acids. Germline trimming cut 2 bases from V and 3 bases from J; bases unmatched to any gene: 15. The CDR3 region is CASSLRGRWGAEYYGYTF. The CDR3 bases are TGTGCCAGCAGTTTAAGGGGGCGTTGGGGGGCCGAATACTATGGCTACACCTTC.

The V call is TRBV29-1, the J call TRBJ1-5; 7 bases map to TRBD1. The CDR3 has 14 residues. CDR1 and CDR2 (germline): SQVTM, ANQGSEA. V lost 4 bases to trimming and J lost 2 bases; unmatched junction nucleotides: 5. The CDR3 DNA sequence: TGCAGCGTTGCGACAGGGACGGGCAATCAGCCCCAGCATTTT. This sequence encodes CSVATGTGNQPQHF.

V gene TRBV5-5 combines with J gene TRBJ1-6; perhaps TRBD1 as D (5 bases). Looked up from germline, CDR1 is SGHKS and CDR2 is YYEKEE (reference sequence). Trimming took off 5 bases at V and 14 bases at J, with 14 bases between the two ends. The length of the CDR3 is 12 residues. The CDR3 reads CASSWGDGSLHF. CDR3 DNA: TGTGCCAGCAGTTGGGGGGATGGATCCCTCCACTTT.

The chain is built from TRBV28 and TRBJ1-4, with 8 bases that match TRBD1. Germline lookup yields CDR1 MDHEN and CDR2 SYDVKM. The CDR3 has 14 residues. Losses at the gene ends were 6 bases for V and 7 bases for J; bases not matched to a gene: 7. As DNA, the CDR3 is TGTGCCAGCAGCCCAGGGGGCGGCATTGAAAAACTGTTTTTT. Amino acids: CASSPGGGIEKLFF. The whole variable domain, filled in from reference TRBV28 and TRBJ1-4, reads DVKVTQSSRYLVKRTGEKVFLECVQDMDHENMFWYRQDPGLGLRLIYFSYDVKMKEKGDIPEGYSVSREKKERFSLILESASTNQTSMYLCASSPGGGIEKLFFGSGTQLSVL.

The chain links TRBV5-4 to TRBJ2-7; D uncertain. The V and J ends lost 0 bases and 2 bases respectively, with 9 bases between them. The germline gives CDR1 SGHNT, CDR2 YYREEE (reference sequence). The CDR3 totals 14 residues. For the CDR3, the DNA is TGTGCCAGCAGCTTGGGTCCGACAACCTACGAGCAGTACGTC. Amino acid sequence: CASSLGPTTYEQYV.

The V call is TRBV27, the J call TRBJ1-1; 9 bases line up with TRBD1. Per germline, CDR1 MNHEY and CDR2 SMNVEV (reference sequence). Losses at the gene ends were 4 bases for V and 7 bases for J; bases not matched to a gene: 10. This CDR3 has 15 amino acids. The CDR3 protein is CASSSNRGRGIEAFF. DNA for the CDR3: TGTGCCAGCAGTTCCAACAGGGGGCGAGGGATTGAAGCTTTCTTT.